This TCR beta chain emerged from a study of cytomegalovirus exposure and HLA in healthy donors. CDR1 and CDR2 from the germline V gene are MRHNA and SNTAGT. The V and J ends lost 10 bases and 6 bases, in that order; junction bases with no gene match: 11. The CDR3 has 14 amino acids. Concerning this clone: Antigen specificity is unknown.

PCR primers comprised 60 Vbeta and 13 Jbeta primers. The data were produced by immunoSEQ multiplex PCR, yet TCRdb's version contains in-frame clones alone and is incomplete. The data show roughly 100,000 clones, with about two thirds seen just once and 0.6% to 1% held by the top ten. Whole-study results and caveats: TCR association rates varied by HLA locus in a later analysis, with DRB1 highest and HLA-C lowest. TCR beta sequences reportedly predicted most subjects' HLA-A and HLA-B alleles accurately. Associated with HLA alleles at 0.05 false discovery rate in a later analysis were about 17,000 TCR beta sequences. In terms of immune exposure information, only CMV serostatus was available.

The chain employs TRBV6-4 and TRBJ2-1; TRBD2 matches 8 bases. The TCR comes from a boy aged 5-17 years in good health and CMV-seronegative. Material: PBMCs. The CDR3 loop reads CATRRGGESNEQFF. CDR3 nucleotides: TGTGCCACGCGTCGGGGGGGAGAATCCAATGAGCAGTTCTTC.